This record covers a single T cell receptor (beta chain). The data were taken from a study of T cell changes during pregnancy in multiple sclerosis. Generated by immunoSEQ multiplex PCR, the TCRdb table keeps only in-frame clones and is missing some. This table holds 57,000 or so clones, about nine tenths found once. After removal of 3 bases from V and 6 bases from J, the junction contained 5 bases not matched to a gene. CDR3 size: 15 residues. Germline V gene sequence: CDR1 MGHRA, CDR2 YSYEKL. This TCR derives from a female donor in good health, enrolled as a control in a pregnancy study. This material consisted of peripheral blood, taken in the third trimester of pregnancy. The rearrangement uses TRBV4-1 and TRBJ2-3, with 11 bases identical to TRBD2. CDR3 residues: CASSQPGLAADTQYF. The CDR3 nucleotides are TGCGCCAGCAGCCAGCCGGGACTAGCGGCGGATACGCAGTATTTT.